This TCR beta chain was sequenced for a study of cytomegalovirus exposure and HLA in healthy donors. Study in general: Earlier sequencing of approximately 200 million T cells yielded approximately 100 million unique TCR beta sequences. Within the Caucasian-associated ancestry cluster were roughly 82% of the 398 genotyped donors.

For this clone: The sample holds other DNA sequences that translate to the same CDR3.

Between the trimmed V and J ends, which lost 4 bases and 10 bases, there was a span of 17 bases. Germline V CDR1 and CDR2: MGHDK, SYGVNS. The CDR3 loop spans 14 amino acids. In the PCR, 60 Vbeta and 13 Jbeta primers were used. Using immunoSEQ multiplex PCR, the repertoire was profiled, and TCRdb retains in-frame clones only, with some absent. The table records roughly 100,000 clones, 9.5% to 13% of them present only once. The sample taken for sequencing was PBMCs. The receptor was derived from a man aged 35 to 55 in good health and CMV-seropositive. V and J are TRBV25-1 and TRBJ2-1, with D uncertain. In nucleotides, the CDR3 is TGTGCCAGCAGTGCCAACCTACCGTCTAACGAGCAGTTCTTC. Amino acids: CASSANLPSNEQFF.